The TCR beta chain described here comes from a study of long-term antiretroviral therapy in people with HIV. J lost 3 bases, V lost 3 bases, and 5 bases had no gene match. The CDR3 is 15 amino acids. Germline V gene sequence: CDR1 MNHNS, CDR2 SASEGT. The assay used was immunoSEQ (version v3.0), run at survey level. Sequencing was performed with immunoSEQ multiplex PCR; in TCRdb, only in-frame clones are kept and a portion is missing. The data hold around 15,000 clones, with around three quarters observed a single time. As regards this clone: Other DNA sequences of this sample code for an identical CDR3.

This clonotype was sampled from a woman between 50 and 59 years old with HIV. The chain links TRBV6-1 to TRBJ2-7; 10 bases match TRBD2. The sequencing used unsorted PBMCs, collected 1.5 years before starting antiretroviral therapy. CDR3 DNA sequence: TGTGCCAGCAGTGAGGGTAGCGGGGGGTTCTACGAGCAGTACGTC. Protein sequence: CASSEGSGGFYEQYV.